This T cell receptor (beta chain) was captured in a study of identical twins. V shed 1 base and J 7 bases; nucleotides not matched to a gene: 8. Looked up from germline, CDR1 is LGHNA and CDR2 is YSLEER. The CDR3 totals 16 residues. Study-level points and caveats: Insertions ran lower in abundant cord blood beta clonotypes, though not in memory repertoires. An excess of low generation probability was shown by twin-shared out-of-frame alpha sequences. In beta out-of-frame sequences, the excess sharing between twins was weaker.

A universal primer binding site was introduced by template switching. The final cDNA contained unique molecular identifiers. Each CDR3 protein is one row after TCRdb ran MiXCR on the 5' RACE reads. Of approximately 600,000 distinct CDR3 sequences in the sample, over 8.5% are singletons; the top ten hold roughly 3%. In regard to this clonotype: Its antigen is unknown.

This sample also belongs to another study, concerning yellow fever vaccine responses in identical twins.

The sequence came from a young woman in good health. The chain uses TRBV4-3 and TRBJ2-7; 12 bases are a match to TRBD2. The sample consisted of PBMCs. This CDR3 is CASSQGLAGGQGEQYF. The CDR3 coding sequence is TGCGCCAGCAGCCAAGGCCTAGCGGGAGGGCAAGGGGAGCAGTACTTC.